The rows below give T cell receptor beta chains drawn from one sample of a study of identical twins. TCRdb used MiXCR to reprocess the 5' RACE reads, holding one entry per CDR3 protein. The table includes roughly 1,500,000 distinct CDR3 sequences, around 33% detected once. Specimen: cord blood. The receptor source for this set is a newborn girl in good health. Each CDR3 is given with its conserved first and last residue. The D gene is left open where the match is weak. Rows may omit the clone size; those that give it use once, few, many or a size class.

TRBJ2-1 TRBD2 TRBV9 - TGTGCCAGCAGCGTAGAGGGACTAGCGATACATGAGCAGTTCTTC CASSVEGLAIHEQFF
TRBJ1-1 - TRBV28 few TGTGCCAGCAGTTCGGACCCCCGGCGGAACACTGAAGCTTTCTTT CASSSDPRRNTEAFF
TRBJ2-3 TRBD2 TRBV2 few TGTGCCAGCATGGCCCGCCTAGCGGGTCCCGGGGATACGCAGTATTTT CASMARLAGPGDTQYF
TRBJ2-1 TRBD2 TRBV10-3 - TGTGCCATCAGTGAGTCTCTGGGGGGGGCCTACAATGAGCAGTTCTTC CAISESLGGAYNEQFF
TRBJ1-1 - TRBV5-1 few TGCGCCAGCAGCCCGAGATTGGGACTCCAGAACACTGAAGCTTTCTTT CASSPRLGLQNTEAFF
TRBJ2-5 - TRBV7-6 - TGTGCCAGCAGCTTAGGACGTCTCGACCAAGAGACCCAGTACTTC CASSLGRLDQETQYF
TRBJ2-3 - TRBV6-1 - TGTGCCAGCAGTGAAGACAGGGTTACAGATACGCAGTATTTT CASSEDRVTDTQYF
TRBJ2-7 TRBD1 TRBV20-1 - TGCAGTGCTAGAGATATCGGACAGGGTCCCCTCGAGCAGTACTTC CSARDIGQGPLEQYF
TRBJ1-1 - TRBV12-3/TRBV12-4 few TGTGCCAGCAGTTTTTCCTACACTGAAGCTTTCTTT CASSFSYTEAFF
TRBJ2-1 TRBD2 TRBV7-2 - TGTGCCAGCAGCATAACTAGCGGGCACTACAATGAGCAGTTCTTC CASSITSGHYNEQFF